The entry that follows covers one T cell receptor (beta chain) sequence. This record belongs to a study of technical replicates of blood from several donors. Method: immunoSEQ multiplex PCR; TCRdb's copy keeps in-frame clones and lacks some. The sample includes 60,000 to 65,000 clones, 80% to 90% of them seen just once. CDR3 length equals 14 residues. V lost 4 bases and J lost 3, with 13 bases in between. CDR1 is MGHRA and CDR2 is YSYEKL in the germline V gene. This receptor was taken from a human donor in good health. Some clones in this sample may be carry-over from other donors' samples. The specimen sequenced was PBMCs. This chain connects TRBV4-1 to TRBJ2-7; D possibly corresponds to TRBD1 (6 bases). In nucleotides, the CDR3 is TGCGCCAGCAGCCTCCGGGACACCCTCTACGAGCAGTACTTC. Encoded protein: CASSLRDTLYEQYF.